Each of the 31 T cell receptor beta chains below was sequenced from the same sample in a study of early stage breast cancer tumors. Some clones are missing from TCRdb's copy, which holds only in-frame ones; the method was immunoSEQ multiplex PCR. The table includes fewer than 70,000 clones, about 85% detected once. The sample consisted of blood. The receptor source for this set is a person in their 40s with breast cancer.

The chain couples TRBV25-1 to TRBJ1-2; tentative D call: TRBD1 (6 bases). This CDR3 contains 13 residues. Germline assignment: CDR1 MGHDK and CDR2 SYGVNS. The V end lost 8 bases, the J end lost 4 bases, and 14 bases lay between the germline ends. In DNA form, the CDR3 reads TGTGCCAGCCGAGGACAGCCCCTCTATGGCTACACCTTC. Translation gives CASRGQPLYGYTF.

V and J are TRBV27 and TRBJ2-7; the D call may be TRBD1 or TRBD2 (5 bases each). The V gene's germline CDR1 is MNHEY and CDR2 SMNVEV (reference sequence). The CDR3 consists of 15 residues. Trimming took 4 bases from V and 2 from J, leaving 15 bases between them. CDR3 loop: CASSSGTLSPYEQYF. The CDR3 DNA follows: TGTGCCAGCAGTTCCGGGACCCTAAGCCCCTACGAGCAGTACTTC.

On this clone itself: The sample holds other DNA sequences that translate to the same CDR3. In nucleotides, the CDR3 is TGTGCCAGTAGTATAGGACAGGCAAACACTGAAGCTTTCTTT. This codes for CASSIGQANTEAFF. V and J are TRBV19 and TRBJ1-1; the D gene is possibly TRBD1 (6 bases). CDR1 is LNHDA, CDR2 SQIVND, per germline (reference sequence). Trimming left V 1 base short and J 2 bases short, with 8 bases between. This CDR3 has 14 amino acids.

The genes are TRBV18 and TRBJ2-1; D may be TRBD2 (6 bases). This CDR3 region has 16 residues. V dropped 0 bases and J dropped 0 bases, with 9 bases sitting between them. Germline loops: CDR1 KGHSH, CDR2 LQKENI. In DNA form, the CDR3 reads TGTGCCAGCTCACCACCTAGCGGCAGCTCCTACAATGAGCAGTTCTTC. This codes for CASSPPSGSSYNEQFF.

The chain combines TRBV11-2 with TRBJ1-3, with D possibly TRBD1 on 5 matching bases. CDR1 and CDR2 (germline): SGHAT, FQNNGV. The germline V and J ends were trimmed by 3 bases and 1 base, with 10 bases remaining between them. The CDR3 runs to 15 residues. CDR3 sequence (DNA): TGTGCCAGCAGCTTCCAGGGAGGATCTGGAAACACCATATATTTT. It is translated as CASSFQGGSGNTIYF. Together with reference TRBV11-2 and TRBJ1-3, the CDR3 gives the full variable domain: EAGVAQSPRYKIIEKRQSVAFWCNPISGHATLYWYQQILGQGPKLLIQFQNNGVVDDSQLPKDRFSAERLKGVDSTLKIQPAKLEDSAVYLCASSFQGGSGNTIYFGEGSWLTVV.

This clone appeared a single time. This chain joins TRBV25-1 and TRBJ2-5; D ambiguous. Germline CDR1 is MGHDK and CDR2 is SYGVNS. This CDR3 comprises 13 residues. Trimming took 2 bases from V and 0 from J, leaving 4 bases between them. This CDR3 is CASSEDNQETQYF. DNA for the CDR3: TGTGCCAGCAGTGAAGACAACCAAGAGACCCAGTACTTC.

The chain is built from TRBV5-4 and TRBJ2-5; 9 bases match TRBD2. Per germline, CDR1 SGHNT and CDR2 YYREEE (reference sequence). The V segment lost 0 bases and the J segment 1 base; nucleotides outside the gene matches: 4. This CDR3 is built from 16 residues. As DNA, the CDR3 is TGTGCCAGCAGCTTGGCTCGCGGGAGGGTCCAAGAGACCCAGTACTTC. Translating gives CASSLARGRVQETQYF.

This chain links TRBV4-2 with TRBJ1-5; D unresolved. This CDR3 comprises 12 residues. V gave up 1 base and J gave up 4 bases, with 2 bases separating them. From germline, CDR1 is LGHNA and CDR2 YNFKEQ. CDR3: CASSQANQPQHF. The DNA of the CDR3 is TGTGCCAGCAGCCAAGCAAATCAGCCCCAGCATTTT.

This sequence joins TRBV2 and TRBJ2-1, with 7 bases fitting TRBD2. Germline V CDR1 and CDR2: SNHLY, FYNNEI. The CDR3 has 15 amino acids. V trimming: 3 bases; J trimming: 8 bases; junction bases outside the gene matches: 10. The CDR3 reads CASSDGRGRGDEQFF. For the CDR3, the DNA is TGTGCCAGCAGTGACGGACGCGGGAGAGGCGATGAGCAGTTCTTC.

DNA for the CDR3: TGTGCCAGCAGCTTGATCTCGTACCAAGAGACCCAGTACTTC. Translation gives CASSLISYQETQYF. The chain uses TRBV5-6 and TRBJ2-5; D is undetermined. Trimming removed 1 base from V and 0 bases from J, with 7 bases in between. This CDR3 spans 14 amino acids. In germline, CDR1 is SGHDT, CDR2 YYEEEE.

This chain connects TRBV10-3 to TRBJ2-7, with D possibly being TRBD1 or TRBD2 (7 bases each). Germline CDR1 is ENHRY and CDR2 is SYGVKD. The V end was cut by 8 bases, the J end by 5 bases, with 22 bases between. CDR3 length: 15 residues. Here the CDR3 DNA reads TGTGCCATCCAAAAGGAAGCGGGACAGATCAACGAGCAGTACTTC. Encoded protein: CAIQKEAGQINEQYF.

The chain combines TRBV7-2 with TRBJ2-3, with 12 positions matching TRBD2. This CDR3 region has 17 residues. CDR1 and CDR2 (germline): SGHTA, FQGNSA. Unmatched junction bases numbered 8, after V lost 3 bases and J lost 4 bases. In DNA form, the CDR3 reads TGTGCCAGCAGCTTCGTCCCGGGACTAGCGGGCCCAGATACGCAGTATTTT. Translation gives CASSFVPGLAGPDTQYF.

V gene TRBV5-1 combines with J gene TRBJ2-1, with 7 bases matching TRBD1. The CDR3 contains 16 residues. CDR1 SGHRS and CDR2 YFSETQ come from the germline V gene. The junction had 10 bases not matched to a gene; V was cut back by 1 base and J by 6 bases. CDR3 nucleotide sequence: TGCGCCAGCAGCTTGCCTACAGGGGAGTCGGGCAATGAGCAGTTCTTC. Translation: CASSLPTGESGNEQFF.

The J gene is TRBJ1-5, the V gene TRBV7-9, with D maybe TRBD1 (5 bases). V was shortened by 1 base and J by 5 bases, with 6 bases between the two germline ends. Germline V gene lookup returns CDR1 SEHNR and CDR2 FQNEAQ (reference sequence). This CDR3 spans 13 amino acids. The CDR3 DNA is TGTGCCAGCAGCTTAGAGGGACATCAGCCCCAGCATTTT. It translates to CASSLEGHQPQHF.

V usage is TRBV25-1 and J usage is TRBJ2-3; 8 bases agree with TRBD1. The germline V gene encodes CDR1 MGHDK and CDR2 SYGVNS. CDR3 length: 15 amino acids. V dropped 2 bases and J dropped 2; count of bases not matched to a gene: 3. The CDR3 here is CASSEPTGVTDTQYF. CDR3 DNA: TGTGCCAGCAGTGAACCGACAGGGGTCACAGATACGCAGTATTTT. Variable domain in full (rest from reference TRBV25-1 and TRBJ2-3): EADIYQTPRYLVIGTGKKITLECSQTMGHDKMYWYQQDPGMELHLIHYSYGVNSTEKGDLSSESTVSRIRTEHFPLTLESARPSHTSQYLCASSEPTGVTDTQYFGPGTRLTVL.

This rearrangement joins TRBV7-8 to TRBJ1-2, with D perhaps TRBD1 (6 bases). The ends were cut back, 6 bases at V and 4 bases at J, with 9 bases in the middle. The CDR3 consists of 12 residues. Germline V gene lookup returns CDR1 SGHVS and CDR2 FQNEAQ. The CDR3 is CASSRGSYGYTF. The CDR3, as DNA: TGTGCCAGCAGTAGGGGGAGCTATGGCTACACCTTC. Full variable domain (outside the CDR3, taken from reference TRBV7-8 and TRBJ1-2): GAGVSQSPRYKVAKRGQDVALRCDPISGHVSLFWYQQALGQGPEFLTYFQNEAQLDKSGLPSDRFFAERPEGSVSTLKIQRTQQEDSAVYLCASSRGSYGYTFGSGTRLTVV.

The rearrangement uses TRBV28 and TRBJ2-7; D gene unclear. This CDR3 spans 14 amino acids. Germline CDR1 reads MDHEN; CDR2 reads SYDVKM. V shed 5 bases and J shed 9 bases, with 20 bases lying between them. The CDR3 DNA sequence: TGTGCCAGCAGTCCAGCAGCTATCATCCCTTCGCAGTACTTC. Translating it yields CASSPAAIIPSQYF.

The genes are TRBV18 and TRBJ1-1; 8 bases agree with TRBD1. The CDR3 runs to 15 residues. Trimming took 5 bases from V and 1 from J; bases not matched to a gene: 6. Germline-derived CDR1 and CDR2 are KGHSH and LQKENI. CDR3 residues: CASSSTGTGNTEAFF. In DNA, the CDR3 is TGTGCCAGCTCATCGACCGGGACAGGGAACACTGAAGCTTTCTTT.

The rearrangement links TRBV5-4 to TRBJ2-3; D possibly corresponds to TRBD2 (6 bases). V lost 1 base and J lost 3, with 12 bases in between. The CDR3 is 15 residues long. The germline V gene encodes CDR1 SGHNT and CDR2 YYREEE (reference sequence). The CDR3 DNA follows: TGTGCCAGCAGCTTGATGGCGGAGGGGACAGATACGCAGTATTTT. This codes for CASSLMAEGTDTQYF.

V usage is TRBV4-2 and J usage is TRBJ1-5; D unclear. This CDR3 has 14 amino acids. Germline CDR1 reads LGHNA; CDR2 reads YNFKEQ. V was pared by 1 base and J by 3 bases, with 7 bases between. The CDR3 region has the DNA TGTGCCAGCAGCCAAGTAGGTCTCAATCAGCCCCAGCATTTT. Its protein product is CASSQVGLNQPQHF.

V and J are TRBV10-3 and TRBJ1-2; TRBD1 agrees at 7 bases. CDR3 size: 13 residues. From germline, CDR1 is ENHRY and CDR2 SYGVKD. The ends lost 3 bases at V and 4 bases at J; junction bases unmatched: 2. Written as DNA, the CDR3 is TGTGCCATCAGTGAACAGGGGCCCTATGGCTACACCTTC. Residues: CAISEQGPYGYTF.

This clone showed up just once. This chain links TRBV15 with TRBJ2-3; 9 bases match TRBD1. V gave up 2 bases and J gave up 0 bases; unmatched junction bases: 3. Germline CDR1 reads LNHNV; CDR2 reads YYDKDF (reference sequence). CDR3 size: 16 residues. As DNA, the CDR3 is TGTGCCACCAGCAGACCGGGACAGGGAAGCACAGATACGCAGTATTTT. Translated: CATSRPGQGSTDTQYF.

This sequence joins TRBV19 and TRBJ2-3, with 7 positions matching TRBD2. This CDR3 is built from 13 residues. V trimming: 6 bases; J trimming: 6 bases; junction bases outside the gene matches: 6. The germline gives CDR1 LNHDA, CDR2 SQIVND (reference sequence). The CDR3 spells CASSRLAGDTQYF. The CDR3 nucleotides are TGTGCCAGTAGCAGACTAGCAGGGGATACGCAGTATTTT. The full variable domain, its missing parts supplied by reference TRBV19 and TRBJ2-3, is DGGITQSPKYLFRKEGQNVTLSCEQNLNHDAMYWYRQDPGQGLRLIYYSQIVNDFQKGDIAEGYSVSREKKESFPLTVTSAQKNPTAFYLCASSRLAGDTQYFGPGTRLTVL.

A few counts support this clone. Here the CDR3 reads CASSPQGGGYTF. The CDR3 DNA is TGTGCCAGCAGTCCCCAGGGGGGTGGCTACACCTTC. The V call is TRBV2, the J call TRBJ1-2; TRBD1 matches 7 bases. This CDR3 has 12 amino acids. After removal of 5 bases from V and 7 bases from J, the junction contained 4 bases not matched to a gene. The germline gives CDR1 SNHLY, CDR2 FYNNEI.

The genes are TRBV7-8 and TRBJ2-7; D gene ambiguous. V was cut by 1 base and J by 4 bases, with 14 bases left in between. The CDR3 length is 15 residues. Germline CDR1 reads SGHVS; CDR2 reads FQNEAQ. CDR3 sequence (DNA): TGTGCCAGCAGCTTAGTGTCAGGATCTGTTTACGAGCAGTACTTC. Protein sequence: CASSLVSGSVYEQYF.

The chain couples TRBV5-8 to TRBJ1-2; the D gene is possibly TRBD1 (6 bases). CDR1 is SGHTS and CDR2 is YDEGEE in the germline V gene. V lost 7 bases, J lost 6 bases, and 25 bases lay in between. CDR3 size: 16 residues. CDR3 amino acids: CASSFPGHPGGNGYTF. CDR3 nucleotide sequence: TGTGCCAGCTCCTTCCCGGGACACCCGGGGGGGAATGGCTACACCTTC.

This chain links TRBV7-6 with TRBJ1-2; 7 bases match TRBD1. Germline lookup yields CDR1 SGHVS and CDR2 FNYEAQ. V shed 5 bases, J shed 11 bases, and the junction held 8 bases outside the gene matches. The CDR3 sequence is 12 residues long. CDR3 DNA sequence: TGTGCCAGCAGCAACAGGGGTAGTGGATACACCTTC. Amino acids: CASSNRGSGYTF.

Only a few counts were recorded for this clone. The chain carries TRBV5-1 and TRBJ2-1, with 10 bases matching TRBD2. CDR1 and CDR2 (germline): SGHRS, YFSETQ. This CDR3 comprises 16 residues. The V gene end was trimmed by 0 bases and the J gene end by 5 bases; junction bases not matched to a gene: 5. CDR3 region: CASSLARLAGDNEQFF. The CDR3 DNA is TGCGCCAGCAGCTTGGCCAGGCTAGCGGGAGACAATGAGCAGTTCTTC.

V is TRBV2 and J is TRBJ2-7; D assignment may be TRBD1 or TRBD2 (5 bases each). The V and J ends lost 4 bases and 3 bases respectively, with 10 bases between them. This CDR3 comprises 13 residues. Germline V CDR1 and CDR2: SNHLY, FYNNEI. CDR3 amino acids: CASSGDRLYEQYF. For the CDR3, the DNA is TGTGCCAGCAGTGGGGACCGCCTCTACGAGCAGTACTTC.

The chain is built from TRBV9 and TRBJ2-2; D remains ambiguous. Between the trimmed V and J ends, which lost 6 bases and 5 bases, there was a span of 11 bases. The germline V gene has CDR1 SGDLS and CDR2 YYNGEE. There are 13 residues in the CDR3. CDR3 DNA sequence: TGTGCCAGCAACCGACGATATACCGGGGAGCTGTTTTTT. This encodes CASNRRYTGELFF.

This sequence joins TRBV29-1 and TRBJ2-3; 7 nucleotides match TRBD1. This CDR3 has 15 amino acids. V was clipped by 8 bases and J by 0 bases; unmatched bases: 11. The germline V gene encodes CDR1 SQVTM and CDR2 ANQGSEA. The CDR3 reads CSLTKGAHSTDTQYF. The CDR3 DNA is TGCAGCCTAACGAAGGGGGCGCATAGCACAGATACGCAGTATTTT.